Here is one TCR beta chain with its context. J lost 0 bases, V lost 4 bases, and 6 bases had no gene match. Looked up from germline, CDR1 is MDHEN and CDR2 is SYDVKM. This CDR3 region has 16 residues. Several immunoSEQ plates held equal portions of the genomic DNA taken from each subset. Sorted-subset replicate PCRs used approximately 180 ng of genomic DNA. This amount corresponded to about 30,000 T cell genomes. Per the study methods: Filtering differed, since immunoSEQ gave only junction sequences and no quality scores. TCRdb's copy holds only in-frame clones and misses some; the assay was immunoSEQ multiplex PCR. V, J and clone size are those of that table, while D and trimming were read from the DNA. The sample comprises about 820,000 clones, around 93% of which are singletons, and 24% rests with the top ten. The data derive from a study of shared clonotypes between healthy human individuals. Whole-study context: The composition of the donors was a couple of women and a few men aged 18 to 49.

It was CD45RO-negative cells, positively selected for CCR7, that made up naive CD8 cells, with terminally differentiated effector memory CD45RA+ cells excluded. Sequenced: naive CD8+ T cells sorted from blood. The TCR was taken from a man younger than 45 in good health. V usage is TRBV28 and J usage is TRBJ2-1; 7 bases are a match to TRBD1. CDR3 in DNA: TGTGCCAGCAGTTCGACAGGGAAGGGCTCCTACAATGAGCAGTTCTTC. Its protein product is CASSSTGKGSYNEQFF.